Included here is one T cell receptor (beta chain) sequence, with context. The data stem from a study of control samples from healthy donors and cancer patients. V shed 4 bases and J 0 bases; nucleotides not matched to a gene: 6. Germline lookup yields CDR1 SGDLS and CDR2 YYNGEE. The CDR3 totals 16 residues. Here immunoSEQ multiplex PCR was the method, and the copy in TCRdb shows in-frame clones only, minus some. The sample comprises under 130,000 clones, around 89% of which are singletons, and roughly 19% rests with the top ten. This sequence joins TRBV9 and TRBJ2-1; TRBD2 aligns across 8 bases. The sample comprised PBMCs. This TCR was sampled from a man between 60 and 75 years old with lung cancer. The CDR3 bases are TGTGCCAGCAGCCTCAGCGGGGGAAGCTCCTACAATGAGCAGTTCTTC. Its translation: CASSLSGGSSYNEQFF.